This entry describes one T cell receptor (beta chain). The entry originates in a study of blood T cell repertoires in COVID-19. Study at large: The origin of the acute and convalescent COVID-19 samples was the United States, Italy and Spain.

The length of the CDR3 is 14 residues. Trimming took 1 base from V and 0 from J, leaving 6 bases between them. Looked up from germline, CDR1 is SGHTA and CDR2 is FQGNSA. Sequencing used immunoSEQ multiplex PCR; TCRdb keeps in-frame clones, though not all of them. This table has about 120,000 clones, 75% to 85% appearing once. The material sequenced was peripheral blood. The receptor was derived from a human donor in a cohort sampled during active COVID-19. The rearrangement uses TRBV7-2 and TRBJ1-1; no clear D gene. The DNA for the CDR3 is TGTGCCAGCAGCTTAGACGGTATGAACACTGAAGCTTTCTTT. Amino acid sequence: CASSLDGMNTEAFF.